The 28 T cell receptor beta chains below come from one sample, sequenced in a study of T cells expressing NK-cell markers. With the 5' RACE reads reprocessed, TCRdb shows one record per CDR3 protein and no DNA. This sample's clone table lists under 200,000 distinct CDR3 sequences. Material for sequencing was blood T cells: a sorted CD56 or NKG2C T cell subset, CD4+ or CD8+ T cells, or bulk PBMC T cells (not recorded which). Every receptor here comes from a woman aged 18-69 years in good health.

CDR3 loop: CASSGASGRFSSYNEQFF. This chain connects TRBV11-1 to TRBJ2-1; TCRdb lists TRBD2, though no DNA is available to test this call. Germline CDR1 reads SGHAT; CDR2 reads FQDESV (reference sequence). This CDR3 is 18 amino acids long.

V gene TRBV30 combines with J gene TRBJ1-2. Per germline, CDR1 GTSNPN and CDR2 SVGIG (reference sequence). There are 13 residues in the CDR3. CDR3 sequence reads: CAWSVRVNYGYTF.

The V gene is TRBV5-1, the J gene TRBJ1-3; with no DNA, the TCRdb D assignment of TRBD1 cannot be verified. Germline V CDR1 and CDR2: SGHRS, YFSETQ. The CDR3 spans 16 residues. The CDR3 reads CASSLGGVISGNTIYF.

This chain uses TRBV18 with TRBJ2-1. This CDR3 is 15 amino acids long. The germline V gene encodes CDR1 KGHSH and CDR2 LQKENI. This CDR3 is CASSPAAGSYNEQFF.

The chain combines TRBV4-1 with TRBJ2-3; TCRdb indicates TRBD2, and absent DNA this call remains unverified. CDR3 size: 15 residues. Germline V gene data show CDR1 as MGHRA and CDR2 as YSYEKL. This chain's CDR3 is CASSPSGRSTDTQYF.

The CDR3 region is CASHPGPPYEQYF. The chain couples TRBV12-3 or TRBV12-4 to TRBJ2-7. The CDR3 has 13 amino acids.

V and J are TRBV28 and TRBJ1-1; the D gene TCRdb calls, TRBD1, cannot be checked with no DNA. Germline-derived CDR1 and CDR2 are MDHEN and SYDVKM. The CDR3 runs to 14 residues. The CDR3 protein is CASSSYYRGTEAFF.

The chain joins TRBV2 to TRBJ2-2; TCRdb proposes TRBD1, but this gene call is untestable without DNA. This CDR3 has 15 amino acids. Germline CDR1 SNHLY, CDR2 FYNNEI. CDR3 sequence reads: CASSYRERDTGELFF.

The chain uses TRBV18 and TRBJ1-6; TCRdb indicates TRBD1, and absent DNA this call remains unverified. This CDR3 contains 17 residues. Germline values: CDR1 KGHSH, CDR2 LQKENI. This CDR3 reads CASSPSGTGVRNSPLHF.

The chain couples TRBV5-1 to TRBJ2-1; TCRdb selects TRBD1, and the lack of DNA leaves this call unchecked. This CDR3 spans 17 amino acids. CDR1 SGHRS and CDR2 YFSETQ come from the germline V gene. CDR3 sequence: CASSAGTGIPSYNEQFF.

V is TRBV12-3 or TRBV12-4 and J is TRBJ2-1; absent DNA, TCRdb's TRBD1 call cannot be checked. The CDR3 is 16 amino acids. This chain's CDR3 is CASISSQGQPYNEQFF.

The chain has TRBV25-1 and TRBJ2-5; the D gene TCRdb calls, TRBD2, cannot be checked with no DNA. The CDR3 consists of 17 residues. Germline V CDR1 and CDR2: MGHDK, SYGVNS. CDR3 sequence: CASSESFSGAFQETQYF.

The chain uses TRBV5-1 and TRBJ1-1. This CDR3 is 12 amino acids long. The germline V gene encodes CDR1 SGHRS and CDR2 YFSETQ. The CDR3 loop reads CASSQGRTEAFF.

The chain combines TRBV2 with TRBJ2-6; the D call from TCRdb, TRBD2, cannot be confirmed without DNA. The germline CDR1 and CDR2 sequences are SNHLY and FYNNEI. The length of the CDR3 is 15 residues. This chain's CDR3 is CASKSDSSGANVLTF.

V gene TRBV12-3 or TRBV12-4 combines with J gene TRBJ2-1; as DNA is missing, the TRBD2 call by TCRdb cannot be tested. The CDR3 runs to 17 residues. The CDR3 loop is CASSYILPVAAYNEQFF.

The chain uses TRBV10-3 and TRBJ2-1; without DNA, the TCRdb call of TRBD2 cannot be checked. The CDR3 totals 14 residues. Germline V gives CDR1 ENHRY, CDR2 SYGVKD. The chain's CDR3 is CAISGTSDYNEQFF.

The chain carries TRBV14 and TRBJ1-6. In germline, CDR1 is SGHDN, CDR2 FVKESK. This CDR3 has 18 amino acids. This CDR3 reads CASSQGRSSGSYNSPLHF.

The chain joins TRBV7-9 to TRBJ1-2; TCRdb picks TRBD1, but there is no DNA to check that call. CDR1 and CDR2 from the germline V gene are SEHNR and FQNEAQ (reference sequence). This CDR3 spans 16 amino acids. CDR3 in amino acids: CASSSLGTGGGYGYTF.

The chain's CDR3 is CASSRFTTGDSPLHF. The J gene is TRBJ1-6, the V gene TRBV3-1. Germline CDR1 reads LGHDT; CDR2 reads YNNKEL (reference sequence). The CDR3 contains 15 residues.

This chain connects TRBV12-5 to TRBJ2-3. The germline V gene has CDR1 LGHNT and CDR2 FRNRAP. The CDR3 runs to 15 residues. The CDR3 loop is CASGLGTPGTDTQYF.

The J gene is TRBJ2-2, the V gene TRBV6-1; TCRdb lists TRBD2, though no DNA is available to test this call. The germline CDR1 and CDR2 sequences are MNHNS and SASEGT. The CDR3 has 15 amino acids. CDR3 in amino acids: CASRGTSGSYGELFF.

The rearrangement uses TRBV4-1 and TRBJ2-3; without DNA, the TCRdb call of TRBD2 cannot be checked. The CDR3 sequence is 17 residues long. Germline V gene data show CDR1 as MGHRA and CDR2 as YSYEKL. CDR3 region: CASSQDRVAGGLDTQYF.

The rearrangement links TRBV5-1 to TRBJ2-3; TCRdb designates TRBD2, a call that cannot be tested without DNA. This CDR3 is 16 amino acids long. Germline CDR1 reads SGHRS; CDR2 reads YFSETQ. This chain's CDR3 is CASSEFGDSDTDTQYF.

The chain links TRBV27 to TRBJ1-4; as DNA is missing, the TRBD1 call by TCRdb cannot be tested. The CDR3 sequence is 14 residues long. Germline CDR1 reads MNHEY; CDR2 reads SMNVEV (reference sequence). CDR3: CASSFWGRGEKLFF.

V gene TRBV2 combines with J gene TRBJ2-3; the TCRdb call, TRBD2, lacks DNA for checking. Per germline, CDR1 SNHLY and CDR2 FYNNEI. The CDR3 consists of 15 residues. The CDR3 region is CASCPGLAGPDTQYF.

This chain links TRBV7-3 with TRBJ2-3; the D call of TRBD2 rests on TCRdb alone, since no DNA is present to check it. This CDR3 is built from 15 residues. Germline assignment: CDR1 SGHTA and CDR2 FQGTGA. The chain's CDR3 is CASSTGTSGGLLRYF.

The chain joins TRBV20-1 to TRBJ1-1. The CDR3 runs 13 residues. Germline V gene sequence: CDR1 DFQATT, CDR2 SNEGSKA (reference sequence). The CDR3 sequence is CSAIRQMNTEAFF.

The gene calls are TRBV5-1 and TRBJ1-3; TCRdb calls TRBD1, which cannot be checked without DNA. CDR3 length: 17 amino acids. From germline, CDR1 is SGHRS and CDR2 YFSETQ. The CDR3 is CASSLSTGGTSGNTIYF.